Listed here is a single TCR beta chain. The CDR3 covers 13 residues. CDR1 and CDR2 (germline): LGHNA, YSLEER. V lost 5 bases to trimming and J lost 10 bases; unmatched junction nucleotides: 8. Method: immunoSEQ multiplex PCR; TCRdb's copy keeps in-frame clones and lacks some. The table has 200,000 to 300,000 clones, about nine tenths seen once. This sample is part of a study of cytomegalovirus exposure and HLA in healthy donors. On the study more broadly: Later, an analysis reported that the approximately 120 validation repertoires had used the same platform as the approximately 670 first-cohort repertoires.

Sequenced material: PBMCs. The clonotype comes from a woman aged 30 to 39 in good health and CMV-seronegative. The chain uses TRBV4-3 and TRBJ2-1, with 7 bases fitting TRBD2. The DNA of the CDR3 is TGCGCCAGCAGCGCCTGGGAGGGCCAGGAGCAGTTCTTC. Residues: CASSAWEGQEQFF.